This T cell receptor (beta chain) comes out of a study of T cell repertoires in cytomegalovirus infection. In the study overall: The public TCR beta signatures pointed to both CMV infection and matching HLA type.

There are many counts of this clonotype. No antigen is known for it. TCRdb passed the reads through MiXCR, listing each CDR3 protein once. Among about 110,000 distinct CDR3 sequences listed, 9.5% to 13% were seen once. General study results and limits: HLA-C-restricted CMV-specific TCR beta clonotypes prevailed in the ex vivo response.

CDR1 is SGHTA, CDR2 FQGNSA, per germline. This CDR3 has 14 amino acids. V shed 4 bases and J 7 bases; nucleotides not matched to a gene: 5. J is TRBJ1-2 and V is TRBV7-2; the match to TRBD1 covers 11 bases. Sequencing was carried out using PBMCs, sequenced either directly or after in vitro stimulation (not recorded which). This receptor was identified in a human donor in good health (CMV status not recorded). Some clones in this sample may be carry-over from other donors' samples. DNA for the CDR3: TGTGCCAGCAGCTCGGACAGGGGGCGCGGTGGCTACACCTTC. Translating gives CASSSDRGRGGYTF.